The TCR beta chain described here comes from a study of CD8 T cells in ankylosing spondylitis. The CDR3 sequence is 12 residues long. V shed 7 bases, J shed 9 bases, and the junction held 6 bases outside the gene matches. Germline V gene data show CDR1 as MNHNY and CDR2 as SVGAGI (reference sequence). This clonotype was observed at least ten times. TCRdb analysed the 5' RACE reads with MiXCR anew, one entry per CDR3 protein. The sample has about 160,000 distinct CDR3 sequences, about 18% seen once. The chain combines TRBV6-6 with TRBJ2-1, with 7 bases that match TRBD2. The sequencing input was blood, either unsorted or a sorted T cell fraction (not recorded which). This receptor was taken from a male donor with ankylosing spondylitis or in good health (not recorded which). The CDR3 DNA reads TGTGCCAGCAACCTGGGGGGGAGTGAGCAGTTCTTC. Translating it yields CASNLGGSEQFF.